The 5 T cell receptor beta chains below come from one sample, sequenced in a study of blood T cell repertoires in COVID-19. Sequenced by immunoSEQ multiplex PCR; TCRdb stores in-frame clones only, minus some. The data hold about 99,000 clones, with 75% to 85% observed a single time. Specimen: peripheral blood. These receptors all come from an elderly woman with active or convalescent COVID-19.

The chain is built from TRBV7-2 and TRBJ2-3; 7 bases are shared with TRBD2. Losses at the gene ends were 3 bases for V and 1 base for J; bases not matched to a gene: 4. Germline V gene lookup returns CDR1 SGHTA and CDR2 FQGNSA. This CDR3 comprises 15 residues. Here the CDR3 DNA reads TGTGCCAGCAGCTTTTTTACTAGCGGCACAGATACGCAGTATTTT. It encodes CASSFFTSGTDTQYF.

The V gene is TRBV7-6, the J gene TRBJ2-2, with 12 nucleotides matching TRBD2. V gave up 0 bases and J gave up 4 bases; unmatched junction bases: 9. From germline, CDR1 is SGHVS and CDR2 FNYEAQ. CDR3 length: 19 amino acids. This CDR3 is CASSLAASGRALGTGELFF. The CDR3 DNA is TGTGCCAGCAGCTTAGCGGCTAGCGGGAGGGCCTTAGGCACCGGGGAGCTGTTTTTT. The full variable domain, in which reference TRBV7-6 and TRBJ2-2 provide the parts outside the CDR3, is GAGVSQSPRYKVTKRGQDVALRCDPISGHVSLYWYRQALGQGPEFLTYFNYEAQQDKSGLPNDRFSAERPEGSISTLTIQRTEQRDSAMYRCASSLAASGRALGTGELFFGEGSRLTVL.

The chain uses TRBV18 and TRBJ1-2, with TRBD1 matching 10 bases. The CDR3 consists of 13 residues. The trim removed 4 bases at V and 7 bases at J, leaving 3 bases unmatched. Germline CDR1 KGHSH, CDR2 LQKENI. The CDR3 spells CASSQTGGIGYTF. CDR3 DNA: TGTGCCAGCTCACAGACAGGGGGCATTGGCTACACCTTC.

The CDR3 is CASSPGEGWYGYTF. CDR3 nucleotides: TGTGCCAGCAGCCCAGGGGAGGGGTGGTATGGCTACACCTTC. The J gene is TRBJ1-2, the V gene TRBV9, with a possible D match to TRBD1 (6 bases). V gave up 4 bases and J gave up 5 bases, with 15 bases separating them. This CDR3 is built from 14 residues. The V gene's germline CDR1 is SGDLS and CDR2 YYNGEE. Full variable domain (missing parts from reference TRBV9 and TRBJ1-2): DSGVTQTPKHLITATGQRVTLRCSPRSGDLSVYWYQQSLDQGLQFLIQYYNGEERAKGNILERFSAQQFPDLHSELNLSSLELGDSALYFCASSPGEGWYGYTFGSGTRLTVV.

Only a few counts were recorded for this clone. This sequence joins TRBV5-6 and TRBJ2-4, with D perhaps matching TRBD2 (6 bases). The CDR3 contains 14 residues. Germline CDR1 is SGHDT and CDR2 is YYEEEE. V lost 4 bases, J lost 6 bases, and 14 bases lay in between. CDR3 coding DNA: TGTGCCAGCAGCGGAGGGACGGGTACAAACATTCAGTACTTC. Encoded protein: CASSGGTGTNIQYF. Filled out from reference TRBV5-6 and TRBJ2-4, the complete variable domain reads DAGVTQSPTHLIKTRGQQVTLRCSPKSGHDTVSWYQQALGQGPQFIFQYYEEEERQRGNFPDRFSGHQFPNYSSELNVNALLLGDSALYLCASSGGTGTNIQYFGAGTRLSVL.